Below, 5 T cell receptor beta chains from the same sample are listed, as sequenced in a study of naive and memory T cell subsets. The beta constant-region primer was an equimolar mix of two oligonucleotides covering TRBC1 and TRBC2. Four rounds of PCR amplified the ligated cDNA using nested alpha and beta constant-region primers plus SP2. Via MiXCR, TCRdb re-called the UMI-ligation and nested PCR reads, giving one row per CDR3 protein. Here the sample spans 15,000 to 20,000 distinct CDR3 sequences, around 10% being singletons. The sequenced sample was central memory CD8+ T cells from blood. Source of these receptors: a human donor in good health.

By sample fraction, this clonotype is medium-sized. The chain carries TRBV20-1 and TRBJ2-7; a possible D gene is TRBD1 (7 bases). Germline CDR1 reads DFQATT; CDR2 reads SNEGSKA (reference sequence). The V end lost 6 bases, the J end lost 6 bases, and 21 bases lay between the germline ends. This CDR3 comprises 14 residues. The CDR3 nucleotides are TGCAGTGCCCGAAAAGGACAGGAAGCGGGCGAGCAGTACTTC. Translating it yields CSARKGQEAGEQYF.

This clonotype appeared many times. The chain employs TRBV20-1 and TRBJ2-1, with 7 positions matching TRBD2. Germline CDR1 and CDR2: DFQATT and SNEGSKA (reference sequence). Losses at the gene ends were 3 bases for V and 10 bases for J; bases not matched to a gene: 3. The CDR3 extends over 11 amino acids. The CDR3 reads CSASRSGEQFF. The CDR3 bases are TGCAGTGCTAGCCGTAGCGGGGAGCAGTTCTTC.

This clonotype was seen only once. With a much larger clone just one base away, this may be a read error. V usage is TRBV6-6 and J usage is TRBJ2-1; TRBD1 matches at 7 bases. Germline loops: CDR1 MNHNY, CDR2 SVGAGI (reference sequence). The length of the CDR3 is 14 residues. The J segment lost 5 bases and the V segment lost 4 bases, leaving 5 bases of the junction unmatched. CDR3 amino acids: CASSSGTENNEQFF. CDR3 DNA sequence: TGTGCCAGCAGTTCCGGGACAGAGAACAATGAGCAGTTCTTC.

In this sample, this clonotype turned up a few times. The CDR3 DNA reads TGTGCCAGCAGCTTGGGGATCACTGAAGCTTTCTTT. Protein product: CASSLGITEAFF. J is TRBJ1-1 and V is TRBV7-9, with D hard to call. V shed 3 bases and J shed 4 bases, with 6 bases lying between them. This CDR3 has 12 residues. Per the germline V gene, CDR1 is SEHNR and CDR2 is FQNEAQ (reference sequence).

This clonotype has ten or more counts. The chain couples TRBV6-2 or TRBV6-3 to TRBJ2-5; unclear D gene. V lost 2 bases and J 0 bases, leaving 13 bases between the germline ends. There are 16 residues in the CDR3. Looked up from germline, CDR1 is MNHEY and CDR2 is SVGEGT. The CDR3 is CASSYPSAANQETQYF. The CDR3 DNA follows: TGTGCCAGCAGTTACCCATCAGCAGCTAACCAAGAGACCCAGTACTTC.